Below, 31 T cell receptor beta chains from the same sample are listed, as sequenced in a study of TIL therapy for anti-PD-1-resistant metastatic lung cancer. Sequencing used immunoSEQ v3. Only in-frame clones appear in the TCRdb table, and some are missing; sequencing was by immunoSEQ multiplex PCR. The data show fewer than 15,000 clones, approximately 71% seen once. Time point noted: pre-treatment sample, taken before nivolumab and TIL therapy. The tumor samples were excised metastases, mostly pleural nodules or supraclavicular lymph nodes. Sample: tumor tissue, taken at baseline. The receptor set was obtained from a woman between 30 and 80 years old with non-small cell lung cancer.

This clone is medium-sized in the sample. V is TRBV29-1 and J is TRBJ2-7; TRBD1 is a possible D gene (6 bases). This CDR3 spans 13 amino acids. V was pared by 5 bases and J by 9 bases, with 20 bases between. Germline assignment: CDR1 SQVTM and CDR2 ANQGSEA. The CDR3 DNA follows: TGCAGCGTTTCAACTAGGACAGACGGATGGCAGTACTTC. Encoded protein: CSVSTRTDGWQYF.

The chain employs TRBV5-5 and TRBJ1-5; 7 bases are a match to TRBD1. The ends lost 4 bases at V and 7 bases at J; junction bases unmatched: 8. The V gene's germline CDR1 is SGHKS and CDR2 YYEKEE (reference sequence). The CDR3 has 14 amino acids. CDR3 in amino acids: CASSPTGQGQPQHF. CDR3 sequence (DNA): TGTGCCAGCAGCCCGACAGGGCAGGGCCAGCCCCAGCATTTT.

The V and J genes are TRBV18 and TRBJ1-1; no clear D. From germline, CDR1 is KGHSH and CDR2 LQKENI. This CDR3 contains 17 residues. Trimming took off 6 bases at V and 3 bases at J, with 23 bases between the two ends. The CDR3 region has the DNA TGTGCCAGCTCGCCAAAACCCCGGACTAGTTGGGACACTGAAGCTTTCTTT. Residues: CASSPKPRTSWDTEAFF.

This chain links TRBV6-1 with TRBJ2-5, with D possibly TRBD2 on 7 matching bases. This CDR3 is 12 amino acids long. The V gene's germline CDR1 is MNHNS and CDR2 SASEGT. V was trimmed by 2 bases and J by 9 bases, leaving 10 bases between them. CDR3: CASSETRGPQYF. The CDR3 DNA follows: TGTGCCAGCAGTGAAACGCGGGGGCCCCAGTACTTC.

V usage is TRBV2 and J usage is TRBJ2-7, with D hard to call. Between the trimmed V and J ends, which lost 4 bases and 2 bases, there was a span of 15 bases. Germline V gives CDR1 SNHLY, CDR2 FYNNEI. The length of the CDR3 is 15 residues. The CDR3 loop reads CASSVAPLTTYEQYF. The CDR3 coding sequence is TGTGCCAGCAGTGTGGCTCCTTTAACGACCTACGAGCAGTACTTC.

V and J are TRBV6-1 and TRBJ2-2; no clear D gene. This CDR3 has 13 residues. Germline assignment: CDR1 MNHNS and CDR2 SASEGT. V was trimmed by 7 bases and J by 6 bases, leaving 12 bases between them. CDR3 sequence: CASKWQDAGELFF. CDR3 nucleotides: TGTGCCAGCAAATGGCAGGACGCCGGGGAGCTGTTTTTT.

The rearrangement uses TRBV5-1 and TRBJ2-3; 9 nucleotides line up with TRBD1. Germline lookup yields CDR1 SGHRS and CDR2 YFSETQ. Losses at the gene ends were 4 bases for V and 5 bases for J; bases not matched to a gene: 11. The CDR3 is 16 residues long. CDR3: CASSRTTGQGGDTQYF. In DNA, the CDR3 is TGCGCCAGCAGCCGGACCACGGGACAGGGCGGAGATACGCAGTATTTT. Filled out from reference TRBV5-1 and TRBJ2-3, the complete variable domain reads KAGVTQTPRYLIKTRGQQVTLSCSPISGHRSVSWYQQTPGQGLQFLFEYFSETQRNKGNFPGRFSGRQFSNSRSEMNVSTLELGDSALYLCASSRTTGQGGDTQYFGPGTRLTVL.

This clone is termed medium-sized. The chain carries TRBV27 and TRBJ2-7; TRBD1 is a possible D gene (6 bases). The germline V gene has CDR1 MNHEY and CDR2 SMNVEV (reference sequence). Trimming shortened V by 2 bases and J by 2 bases, and 10 bases separated the two germline ends. The CDR3 runs to 14 residues. The CDR3 region is CASSLVGAAYEQYF. As DNA, the CDR3 is TGTGCCAGCAGTTTAGTGGGGGCGGCCTACGAGCAGTACTTC.

This rearrangement joins TRBV28 to TRBJ1-4; the match to TRBD1 covers 8 bases. The CDR3 has 15 amino acids. V dropped 8 bases and J dropped 6; count of bases not matched to a gene: 11. Germline-derived CDR1 and CDR2 are MDHEN and SYDVKM. The CDR3 here is CASWRNTGGDEKLFF. For the CDR3, the DNA is TGTGCCAGCTGGCGAAATACAGGGGGGGATGAAAAACTGTTTTTT. Full variable domain (outside the CDR3, taken from reference TRBV28 and TRBJ1-4): DVKVTQSSRYLVKRTGEKVFLECVQDMDHENMFWYRQDPGLGLRLIYFSYDVKMKEKGDIPEGYSVSREKKERFSLILESASTNQTSMYLCASWRNTGGDEKLFFGSGTQLSVL.

The gene calls are TRBV6-1 and TRBJ1-4, with TRBD1 matching over 7 bases. The germline gives CDR1 MNHNS, CDR2 SASEGT. The CDR3 runs to 13 residues. Trimming at V came to 5 bases and at J to 8 bases, leaving 5 bases not matched to a gene. The CDR3: CASSRTGDEKLFF. The CDR3 DNA is TGTGCCAGCAGTAGGACAGGAGACGAAAAACTGTTTTTT.

This sequence joins TRBV7-9 and TRBJ1-4, with D hard to call. Germline V gene sequence: CDR1 SEHNR, CDR2 FQNEAQ (reference sequence). V was pared by 3 bases and J by 2 bases, with 13 bases between. The CDR3 loop spans 16 amino acids. The DNA of the CDR3 is TGTGCCAGCAGCTTTGCTAAGAGCACTACTAATGAAAAACTGTTTTTT. This sequence encodes CASSFAKSTTNEKLFF.

The chain combines TRBV27 with TRBJ1-2; 7 bases fit TRBD1. CDR3 size: 16 residues. Germline trimming cut 8 bases from V and 6 bases from J; bases unmatched to any gene: 18. Germline values: CDR1 MNHEY, CDR2 SMNVEV (reference sequence). For the CDR3, the DNA is TGTGCCAGCCTCCCTTCGCGGGACAGCCGGGCGCATGGCTACACCTTC. Its protein product is CASLPSRDSRAHGYTF.

Only a few counts were recorded for this clone. V is TRBV5-4 and J is TRBJ1-2; TRBD1 agrees at 9 bases. Looked up from germline, CDR1 is SGHNT and CDR2 is YYREEE (reference sequence). J lost 4 bases, V lost 4 bases, and 5 bases had no gene match. This CDR3 has 14 residues. Written as DNA, the CDR3 is TGTGCCAGCAGCCACCGGACAGGGGCCTATGGCTACACCTTC. The encoded protein is CASSHRTGAYGYTF.

The chain employs TRBV9 and TRBJ2-3, with TRBD2 matching 8 bases. V was pared by 5 bases and J by 4 bases, with 15 bases of the junction left unmatched. Germline CDR1 reads SGDLS; CDR2 reads YYNGEE. CDR3 size: 17 residues. The CDR3 sequence: CASSFSGGSGNADTQYF. The CDR3 DNA reads as TGTGCCAGCAGTTTTTCGGGGGGTAGCGGGAATGCAGATACGCAGTATTTT.

The chain couples TRBV5-1 to TRBJ1-4, with 10 bases that match TRBD1. This CDR3 region has 15 residues. From germline, CDR1 is SGHRS and CDR2 YFSETQ. Trimming at V came to 2 bases and at J to 8 bases, leaving 6 bases not matched to a gene. Here the CDR3 reads CASSLQTGGGEKLFF. The CDR3 DNA sequence: TGCGCCAGCAGCTTACAGACAGGGGGCGGCGAAAAACTGTTTTTT.

V and J are TRBV5-8 and TRBJ1-5; D unresolved. The CDR3 spans 13 residues. Trimming removed 0 bases at V and 4 bases at J, with 5 bases between. Germline V gene data show CDR1 as SGHTS and CDR2 as YDEGEE. CDR3 sequence reads: CASSLGLNQPQHF. The CDR3 nucleotides are TGTGCCAGCAGCTTGGGTCTTAATCAGCCCCAGCATTTT.

The rearrangement links TRBV6-6 to TRBJ2-1; 7 nucleotides line up with TRBD1. The length of the CDR3 is 16 residues. Unmatched junction bases numbered 8, after V lost 2 bases and J lost 4 bases. Germline-derived CDR1 and CDR2 are MNHNY and SVGAGI (reference sequence). The CDR3 DNA follows: TGTGCCAGCAGTTACACGGGACAGAGCGGTTACAATGAGCAGTTCTTC. Protein product: CASSYTGQSGYNEQFF.

The gene calls are TRBV11-2 and TRBJ1-6; no firm D call. The CDR3 contains 13 residues. From germline, CDR1 is SGHAT and CDR2 FQNNGV. The V end was cut by 4 bases, the J end by 8 bases, with 9 bases between. The CDR3 nucleotides read TGTGCCAGCAGCTCCTGGAAGGATTCACCCCTCCACTTT. Its protein product is CASSSWKDSPLHF.

The chain recombines TRBV2 with TRBJ2-1; D remains ambiguous. The CDR3 is 13 amino acids. Germline V CDR1 and CDR2: SNHLY, FYNNEI. V gave up 1 base and J gave up 7 bases, with 8 bases separating them. CDR3 protein: CASSEEGKNEQFF. The CDR3 bases are TGTGCCAGCAGTGAAGAGGGTAAGAATGAGCAGTTCTTC.

The chain couples TRBV28 to TRBJ1-1; no reliable D call. CDR1 is MDHEN, CDR2 SYDVKM, per germline. CDR3 length equals 12 residues. V was shortened by 3 bases and J by 1 base, with 3 bases between the two germline ends. The CDR3 is CASSLRNTEAFF. The CDR3 coding sequence is TGTGCCAGCAGTTTGAGGAACACTGAAGCTTTCTTT. The whole variable domain, remainder taken from reference TRBV28 and TRBJ1-1, is DVKVTQSSRYLVKRTGEKVFLECVQDMDHENMFWYRQDPGLGLRLIYFSYDVKMKEKGDIPEGYSVSREKKERFSLILESASTNQTSMYLCASSLRNTEAFFGQGTRLTVV.

The rearrangement joins TRBV6-1 to TRBJ1-3, with D unclear. Trimming left V 2 bases short and J 4 bases short, with 9 bases between. This CDR3 comprises 14 residues. Germline assignment: CDR1 MNHNS and CDR2 SASEGT. This CDR3 reads CASSEWVEGNTIYF. Written as DNA, the CDR3 is TGTGCCAGCAGTGAATGGGTAGAAGGAAACACCATATATTTT.

V is TRBV4-2 and J is TRBJ2-5; unclear D gene. Germline V lookup: CDR1 LGHNA, CDR2 YNFKEQ. This CDR3 has 13 amino acids. Trimming removed 1 base at V and 6 bases at J, with 9 bases between. CDR3 DNA: TGTGCCAGCAGCCAAGGGTTAGCCCAGACCCAGTACTTC. Encoded protein: CASSQGLAQTQYF.

The chain has TRBV6-1 and TRBJ1-3; TRBD1 is a possible D gene (6 bases). V lost 1 base and J 1 base, leaving 20 bases between the germline ends. The germline CDR1 and CDR2 sequences are MNHNS and SASEGT. The CDR3 length is 19 residues. CDR3: CASSEGVRGRGTSGNTIYF. The CDR3 DNA reads TGTGCCAGCAGTGAAGGTGTACGTGGGAGGGGGACATCTGGAAACACCATATATTTT.

The rearrangement joins TRBV2 to TRBJ1-1, with D uncertain. This CDR3 spans 13 amino acids. The germline V and J ends were trimmed by 1 base and 5 bases, with 8 bases remaining between them. CDR1 and CDR2 (germline): SNHLY, FYNNEI. CDR3 sequence reads: CASSEGKVTEAFF. The CDR3, as DNA: TGTGCCAGCAGTGAAGGGAAGGTAACTGAAGCTTTCTTT.

The CDR3: CASSEGLAGGSETDTQYF. In DNA form, the CDR3 reads TGTGCCAGCAGTGAAGGGCTAGCGGGGGGTTCGGAGACAGATACGCAGTATTTT. This chain links TRBV2 with TRBJ2-3, with 11 bases identical to TRBD2. V was pared by 1 base and J by 3 bases, with 9 bases of the junction left unmatched. In germline, CDR1 is SNHLY, CDR2 FYNNEI. The CDR3 consists of 18 residues.

The chain is built from TRBV7-3 and TRBJ2-3, with TRBD1 identical over 8 bases. The length of the CDR3 is 15 residues. J gave up 2 bases and V 3 bases, and 4 bases lay outside the gene matches. CDR1 is SGHTA and CDR2 is FQGTGA in the germline V gene. The DNA of the CDR3 is TGTGCCAGCAGCTTGGGGACAGGAGTCACAGATACGCAGTATTTT. This codes for CASSLGTGVTDTQYF.

The chain links TRBV10-2 to TRBJ2-3; 14 positions match TRBD2. Germline V lookup: CDR1 WSHSY, CDR2 SAAADI. There are 14 residues in the CDR3. The trim removed 6 bases at V and 8 bases at J, leaving 4 bases unmatched. CDR3 sequence (DNA): TGCGCCAGCAGGGAAGGACTAGCGGGAGGTACGCAGTATTTT. Protein: CASREGLAGGTQYF.

The J gene is TRBJ2-7, the V gene TRBV5-6, with D possibly being TRBD1 (5 bases). The CDR3 sequence is 15 residues long. The germline gives CDR1 SGHDT, CDR2 YYEEEE. The V gene lost 0 bases and the J gene lost 0 bases, with 10 bases spanning the gap. In DNA form, the CDR3 reads TGTGCCAGCAGCTTGGGACAGAAAAGCTCCTACGAGCAGTACTTC. Its protein is CASSLGQKSSYEQYF.

In this sample, this clone turned up a few times. The CDR3 DNA reads TGTGCCAGCAGCTTATGGGGGACCGAAGCCTATGGCTACACCTTC. Its protein is CASSLWGTEAYGYTF. This chain connects TRBV5-4 to TRBJ1-2; D perhaps matches TRBD1 (5 bases). V was shortened by 2 bases and J by 4 bases, with 15 bases between the two germline ends. This CDR3 is built from 15 residues. The germline gives CDR1 SGHNT, CDR2 YYREEE (reference sequence). The full variable domain, rest sourced from reference TRBV5-4 and TRBJ1-2, is ETGVTQSPTHLIKTRGQQVTLRCSSQSGHNTVSWYQQALGQGPQFIFQYYREEENGRGNFPPRFSGLQFPNYSSELNVNALELDDSALYLCASSLWGTEAYGYTFGSGTRLTVV.

This sequence joins TRBV7-2 and TRBJ2-7; D could derive from TRBD1 or TRBD2 (5 bases each). The CDR3 spans 15 residues. Germline CDR1 and CDR2: SGHTA and FQGNSA. V was clipped by 3 bases and J by 2 bases, with 14 bases between them. The DNA of the CDR3 is TGTGCCAGCAGCTTCGGGATAGGGGCGCCCTACGAGCAGTACTTC. Its translation: CASSFGIGAPYEQYF.

The rearrangement uses TRBV2 and TRBJ2-7, with TRBD2 matching over 9 bases. Germline V gene sequence: CDR1 SNHLY, CDR2 FYNNEI. The J segment lost 6 bases and the V segment lost 3 bases, leaving 9 bases of the junction unmatched. The CDR3 is made up of 15 amino acids. Written as DNA, the CDR3 is TGTGCCAGCAGTGAGAAGAGTCTAGCGGGACTCGAGCAGTACTTC. Translated, it gives CASSEKSLAGLEQYF.